Presented here are 15 T cell receptor beta chains from one specimen sequenced in a study of shared clonotypes between healthy human individuals. Sequencing was performed with immunoSEQ multiplex PCR; in TCRdb, only in-frame clones are kept and a portion is missing. The repertoire holds about 2.4 million clones, with around nine tenths as singletons. Sequences were obtained from naive CD4+ T cells sorted from blood. Specified subset: CD45RA+ positively selected. The source is a man between 18 and 35 years old in good health.

In the case of this clone: Other DNA sequences in this sample translate to the same CDR3. The rearrangement joins TRBV6-5 to TRBJ2-7; D not resolved. CDR1 is MNHEY and CDR2 is SVGAGI in the germline V gene. The CDR3 sequence is 14 residues long. The germline V and J ends were trimmed by 6 bases and 0 bases, with 12 bases remaining between them. CDR3 nucleotide sequence: TGTGCCAGCAGCCGGCAGGTGAGCTCCTACGAGCAGTACTTC. As protein: CASSRQVSSYEQYF.

V gene TRBV28 combines with J gene TRBJ1-4; 10 bases fit TRBD1. Trimming at V came to 6 bases and at J to 7 bases, leaving 5 bases not matched to a gene. The CDR3 is 14 residues long. Germline assignment: CDR1 MDHEN and CDR2 SYDVKM. The CDR3 coding sequence is TGTGCCAGCAGACGGGACAGGGGTGGTGAAAAACTGTTTTTT. This translates into CASRRDRGGEKLFF. Full variable domain (missing parts from reference TRBV28 and TRBJ1-4): DVKVTQSSRYLVKRTGEKVFLECVQDMDHENMFWYRQDPGLGLRLIYFSYDVKMKEKGDIPEGYSVSREKKERFSLILESASTNQTSMYLCASRRDRGGEKLFFGSGTQLSVL.

This chain joins TRBV5-1 and TRBJ1-1; D not resolved. The CDR3 is 13 residues long. The germline V and J ends were trimmed by 0 bases and 6 bases, with 9 bases remaining between them. Germline assignment: CDR1 SGHRS and CDR2 YFSETQ. The CDR3 here is CASSLGGKPEAFF. The CDR3 DNA reads as TGCGCCAGCAGCTTGGGAGGGAAACCTGAAGCTTTCTTT.

The V gene is TRBV5-8, the J gene TRBJ1-1, with D uncertain. Germline CDR1 reads SGHTS; CDR2 reads YDEGEE. The CDR3 contains 15 residues. V was shortened by 0 bases and J by 0 bases, with 9 bases between the two germline ends. For the CDR3, the DNA is TGTGCCAGCAGCTTGGCCGGTAGGGTGAACACTGAAGCTTTCTTT. Amino acid sequence: CASSLAGRVNTEAFF.

This clone was counted once. The chain employs TRBV13 and TRBJ2-7; TRBD2 matches 9 bases. V lost 5 bases to trimming and J lost 3 bases; unmatched junction nucleotides: 17. The CDR3 consists of 18 residues. The germline V gene has CDR1 PRHDT and CDR2 FYEKMQ (reference sequence). This CDR3 is CASSPRHLGLAPHYEQYF. Written as DNA, the CDR3 is TGTGCCAGCAGCCCGCGCCACCTAGGACTAGCGCCTCACTACGAGCAGTACTTC.

Notes on this clone: Other DNA variants within this sample encode the same CDR3. This chain uses TRBV10-3 with TRBJ2-1; 11 bases line up with TRBD1. J lost 6 bases, V lost 6 bases, and 4 bases had no gene match. This CDR3 comprises 14 residues. The V gene's germline CDR1 is ENHRY and CDR2 SYGVKD. The CDR3 DNA follows: TGTGCCATCAGCCCCGGGACAGGGGGCAATGAGCAGTTCTTC. The encoded protein is CAISPGTGGNEQFF.

The chain recombines TRBV5-6 with TRBJ2-3; TRBD2 is a possible D gene (5 bases). This CDR3 has 15 amino acids. Germline V gene sequence: CDR1 SGHDT, CDR2 YYEEEE. Trimming shortened V by 3 bases and J by 4 bases, and 15 bases separated the two germline ends. The chain's CDR3 is CASSSPGSWADTQYF. The CDR3 DNA sequence: TGTGCCAGCAGCTCCCCGGGATCATGGGCAGATACGCAGTATTTT.

This chain uses TRBV5-6 with TRBJ2-5; 7 bases agree with TRBD2. The CDR3 spans 15 residues. V shed 4 bases and J 2 bases; nucleotides not matched to a gene: 8. Germline V gene data show CDR1 as SGHDT and CDR2 as YYEEEE. Here the CDR3 DNA reads TGTGCCAGCAGCCGCACAGCGGGGAGGCAAGAGACCCAGTACTTC. As protein: CASSRTAGRQETQYF.

V gene TRBV7-2 combines with J gene TRBJ2-3; D could derive from TRBD1 or TRBD2 (5 bases each). The CDR3 loop spans 11 amino acids. Between the trimmed V and J ends, which lost 8 bases and 3 bases, there was a span of 6 bases. CDR1 and CDR2 from the germline V gene are SGHTA and FQGNSA. CDR3 sequence reads: CASGGTDTQYF. CDR3 in DNA: TGTGCCAGCGGGGGAACAGATACGCAGTATTTT.

The chain carries TRBV10-3 and TRBJ2-2; 10 bases are a match to TRBD2. The length of the CDR3 is 15 residues. Per germline, CDR1 ENHRY and CDR2 SYGVKD. The V and J ends lost 4 bases and 5 bases, in that order; junction bases with no gene match: 4. CDR3 sequence: CAISAGTSVTGELFF. The DNA of the CDR3 is TGTGCCATCAGTGCCGGGACTAGCGTTACCGGGGAGCTGTTTTTT.

Worth noting for this clone: Other nucleotide sequences from this sample produce the same CDR3. The gene calls are TRBV18 and TRBJ1-1; D uncertain. The length of the CDR3 is 13 residues. From germline, CDR1 is KGHSH and CDR2 LQKENI. Trimming took off 3 bases at V and 1 base at J, with 6 bases between the two ends. The CDR3 is CASSPLGNTEAFF. The CDR3 nucleotides read TGTGCCAGCTCACCCTTAGGGAACACTGAAGCTTTCTTT.

The chain carries TRBV5-4 and TRBJ2-5; the D gene is possibly TRBD1 (6 bases). The CDR3 runs to 15 residues. Per the germline V gene, CDR1 is SGHNT and CDR2 is YYREEE (reference sequence). The V end was cut by 1 base, the J end by 1 base, with 11 bases between. CDR3 DNA sequence: TGTGCCAGCAGCTTGCTCGGGACAACCCAAGAGACCCAGTACTTC. Protein product: CASSLLGTTQETQYF. Full variable domain (rest looked up from reference TRBV5-4 and TRBJ2-5): ETGVTQSPTHLIKTRGQQVTLRCSSQSGHNTVSWYQQALGQGPQFIFQYYREEENGRGNFPPRFSGLQFPNYSSELNVNALELDDSALYLCASSLLGTTQETQYFGPGTRLLVL.

This clone was observed a handful of times. Distinct nucleotide sequences in the sample also encode this CDR3. This chain links TRBV5-1 with TRBJ2-3; 11 bases align to TRBD2. CDR3 length: 15 amino acids. V was pared by 0 bases and J by 4 bases, with 1 base of the junction left unmatched. Germline values: CDR1 SGHRS, CDR2 YFSETQ. The CDR3 protein is CASSLGLAGSDTQYF. The CDR3 DNA sequence: TGCGCCAGCAGCTTGGGACTAGCGGGATCAGATACGCAGTATTTT.

The chain links TRBV6-5 to TRBJ2-2, with no clear D. V was cut by 2 bases and J by 5 bases, with 15 bases left in between. Germline V gene sequence: CDR1 MNHEY, CDR2 SVGAGI. The CDR3 spans 16 residues. As DNA, the CDR3 is TGTGCCAGCAGTTACCTAGTAGTGACGAGGACCGGGGAGCTGTTTTTT. This codes for CASSYLVVTRTGELFF.

The rearrangement links TRBV7-2 to TRBJ2-5; D gene uncertain. The CDR3 is made up of 13 amino acids. Germline CDR1 SGHTA, CDR2 FQGNSA. V gave up 0 bases and J gave up 5 bases, with 7 bases separating them. The CDR3 loop reads CASSLALWETQYF. CDR3 bases: TGTGCCAGCAGCTTAGCGCTTTGGGAGACCCAGTACTTC.